A single sample is the source of the 6 T cell receptor beta chains below, sequenced in a study of Ad26.COV2.S vaccination and SARS-CoV-2 variants. Treatment meaning: roughly 20 received Ad26.COV2.S at low or high dose, single or two shots; 5 received placebo; per-sample allocation not given. All samples were drawn on day 63, counting from the first vaccine or placebo injection. Generated by immunoSEQ multiplex PCR, the TCRdb table keeps only in-frame clones and is missing some. The sample yields more than 300,000 clones, approximately 86% seen once. The source was peripheral blood, collected in a trial of Ad26.COV2.S vaccine versus placebo. The origin of the receptors is a person aged 18-65 years who received the Ad26.COV2.S COVID-19 vaccine or a placebo.

The chain employs TRBV18 and TRBJ2-7; D unclear. Germline V gene sequence: CDR1 KGHSH, CDR2 LQKENI. The CDR3 is 12 amino acids. Trimming pared 5 bases from V and 7 bases from J, leaving 12 bases between. The CDR3 loop reads CASSERLREQYF. The CDR3 DNA follows: TGTGCCAGCTCAGAACGCTTGCGAGAGCAGTACTTC.

The gene calls are TRBV10-1 and TRBJ2-1, with 13 bases lining up with TRBD2. From germline, CDR1 is WNHNN and CDR2 SYGVQD (reference sequence). J lost 2 bases, V lost 2 bases, and 9 bases had no gene match. CDR3 length equals 19 residues. The CDR3 region has the DNA TGCGCCAGCAGTGAGACCAAAGGACTAGCGGGGGTGACCTACAATGAGCAGTTCTTC. It translates to CASSETKGLAGVTYNEQFF.

The CDR3 nucleotides are TGTGCCAGCAGCTTACCCACAGGGGCCTACTACGAGCAGTACTTC. It is translated as CASSLPTGAYYEQYF. This chain joins TRBV5-6 and TRBJ2-7; 7 bases map to TRBD1. The V gene end was trimmed by 2 bases and the J gene end by 3 bases; junction bases not matched to a gene: 8. Per the germline V gene, CDR1 is SGHDT and CDR2 is YYEEEE. The CDR3 has 15 residues.

The rearrangement joins TRBV18 to TRBJ1-4, with unresolved D. This CDR3 is built from 17 residues. The V end was cut by 3 bases, the J end by 0 bases, with 14 bases between. The germline CDR1 and CDR2 sequences are KGHSH and LQKENI. CDR3 coding DNA: TGTGCCAGCTCACCCGACTCTACTCAGGCAACTAATGAAAAACTGTTTTTT. It encodes CASSPDSTQATNEKLFF.

This chain links TRBV9 with TRBJ1-1; a weak D match, TRBD1 (6 bases). CDR3 length: 13 amino acids. Germline CDR1 is SGDLS and CDR2 is YYNGEE. Trimming left V 3 bases short and J 4 bases short, with 10 bases between. CDR3: CASSAPGATEAFF. Here the CDR3 DNA reads TGTGCCAGCAGCGCCCCGGGGGCCACTGAAGCTTTCTTT. Full variable domain (remainder filled in from reference TRBV9 and TRBJ1-1): DSGVTQTPKHLITATGQRVTLRCSPRSGDLSVYWYQQSLDQGLQFLIQYYNGEERAKGNILERFSAQQFPDLHSELNLSSLELGDSALYFCASSAPGATEAFFGQGTRLTVV.

V gene TRBV11-3 combines with J gene TRBJ1-2, with a tentative D call TRBD1 (5 bases). Germline CDR1 is SGHNT and CDR2 is YENEEA. V gave up 5 bases and J gave up 8 bases, with 15 bases separating them. This CDR3 has 13 amino acids. CDR3 residues: CASSPSGTSGYTF. The DNA of the CDR3 is TGTGCCAGCAGCCCTAGCGGGACGTCAGGCTACACCTTC.